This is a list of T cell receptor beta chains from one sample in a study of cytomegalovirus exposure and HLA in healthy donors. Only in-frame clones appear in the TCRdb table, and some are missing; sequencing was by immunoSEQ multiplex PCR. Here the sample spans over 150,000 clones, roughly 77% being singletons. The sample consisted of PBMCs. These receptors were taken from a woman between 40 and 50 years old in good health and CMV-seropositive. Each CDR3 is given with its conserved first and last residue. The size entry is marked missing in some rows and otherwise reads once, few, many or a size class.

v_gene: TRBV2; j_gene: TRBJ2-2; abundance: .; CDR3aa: CASIASANTGELFF
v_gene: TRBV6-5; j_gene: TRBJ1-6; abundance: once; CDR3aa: CASKKDSLYNSPLHF
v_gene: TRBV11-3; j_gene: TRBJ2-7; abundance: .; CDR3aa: CASSSVGLIYEQYF
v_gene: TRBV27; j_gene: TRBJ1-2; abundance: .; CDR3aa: CASSRGGADGYTF
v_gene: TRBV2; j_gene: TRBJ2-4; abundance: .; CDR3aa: CASSDRAGVRVIQYF
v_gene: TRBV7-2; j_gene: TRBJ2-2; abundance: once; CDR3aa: CASSTTTGYTGELFF
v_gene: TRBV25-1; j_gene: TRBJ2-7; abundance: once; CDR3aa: CASSVRTSGTYEQYF
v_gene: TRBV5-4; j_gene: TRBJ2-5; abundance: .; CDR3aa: CASSQQGGGETQYF
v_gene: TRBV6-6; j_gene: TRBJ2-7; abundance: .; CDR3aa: CASSYSEGGDEQYF
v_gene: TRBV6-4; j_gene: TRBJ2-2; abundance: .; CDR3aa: CASTPRGGTGELFF
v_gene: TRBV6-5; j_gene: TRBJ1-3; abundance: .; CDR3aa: CASSYSGRLGNTIYF
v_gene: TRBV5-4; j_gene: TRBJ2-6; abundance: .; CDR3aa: CASTHRSSGANVLTF
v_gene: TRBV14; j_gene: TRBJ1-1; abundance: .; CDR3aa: CASSRQRNTEAFF
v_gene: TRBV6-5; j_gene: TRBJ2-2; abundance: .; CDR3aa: CASRWTAHGELFF
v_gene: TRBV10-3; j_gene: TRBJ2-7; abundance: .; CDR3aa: CAISSQAGGAYEQYF
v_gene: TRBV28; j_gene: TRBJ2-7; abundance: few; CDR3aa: CASSSQIGQSYEQYF
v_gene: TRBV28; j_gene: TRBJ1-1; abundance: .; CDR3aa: CASRPTGTGGTEAFF
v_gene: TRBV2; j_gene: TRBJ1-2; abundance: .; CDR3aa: CASSLRGRGSSYGYTF
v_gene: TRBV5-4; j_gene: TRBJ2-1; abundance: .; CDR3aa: CASSLGGGASYNEQFF
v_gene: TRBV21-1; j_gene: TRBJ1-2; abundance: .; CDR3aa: CASSKVRDRGVGGYTF
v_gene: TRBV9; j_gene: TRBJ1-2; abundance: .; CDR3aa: CASSVIRSAGDYGYTF
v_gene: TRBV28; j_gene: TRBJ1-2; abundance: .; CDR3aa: CASSYGSGDPYGYTF
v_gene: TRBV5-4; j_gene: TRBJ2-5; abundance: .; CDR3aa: CASRPGLSGTQYF
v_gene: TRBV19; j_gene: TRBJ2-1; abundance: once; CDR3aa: CASSIGALGAESLNEQFF
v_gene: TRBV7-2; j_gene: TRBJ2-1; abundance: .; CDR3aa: CASSQTSGRNEQFF
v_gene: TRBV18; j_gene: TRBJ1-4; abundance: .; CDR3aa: CASSPDRDSEKLFF
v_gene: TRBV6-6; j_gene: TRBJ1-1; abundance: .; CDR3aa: CASSHADKNTEAFF